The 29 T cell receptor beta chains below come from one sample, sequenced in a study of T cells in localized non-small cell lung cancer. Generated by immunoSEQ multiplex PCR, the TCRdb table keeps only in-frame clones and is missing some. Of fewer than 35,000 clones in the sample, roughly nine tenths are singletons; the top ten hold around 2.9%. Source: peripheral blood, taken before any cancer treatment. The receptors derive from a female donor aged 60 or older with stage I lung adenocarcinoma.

The DNA for the CDR3 is TGTGCCAGCAGACCTTTTATAGCGGGAGGGACGGAGACCCAGTACTTC. As protein: CASRPFIAGGTETQYF. The chain combines TRBV4-2 with TRBJ2-5; 11 nucleotides agree with TRBD2. The trim removed 6 bases at V and 5 bases at J, leaving 11 bases unmatched. CDR1 and CDR2 from the germline V gene are LGHNA and YNFKEQ. The CDR3 runs to 16 residues.

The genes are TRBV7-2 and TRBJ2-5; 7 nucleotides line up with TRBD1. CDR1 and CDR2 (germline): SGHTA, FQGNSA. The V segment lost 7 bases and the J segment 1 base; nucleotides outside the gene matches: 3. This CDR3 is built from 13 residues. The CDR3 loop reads CASNRQGQETQYF. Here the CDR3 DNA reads TGTGCCAGCAACCGACAGGGCCAAGAGACCCAGTACTTC.

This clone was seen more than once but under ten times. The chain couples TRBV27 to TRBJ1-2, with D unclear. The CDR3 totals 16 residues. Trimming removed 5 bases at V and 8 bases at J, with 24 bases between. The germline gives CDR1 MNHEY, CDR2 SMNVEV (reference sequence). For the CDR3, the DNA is TGTGCCAGCAGTCCGCTCCCCCGAGATCACTCCGACGGCTACACCTTC. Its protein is CASSPLPRDHSDGYTF.

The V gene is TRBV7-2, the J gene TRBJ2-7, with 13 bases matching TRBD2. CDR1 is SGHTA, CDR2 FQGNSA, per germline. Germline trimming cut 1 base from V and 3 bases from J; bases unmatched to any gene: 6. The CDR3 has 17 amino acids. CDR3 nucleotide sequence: TGTGCCAGCAGCTTAGGGACTAGCGGGAGAATGTACTACGAGCAGTACTTC. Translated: CASSLGTSGRMYYEQYF.

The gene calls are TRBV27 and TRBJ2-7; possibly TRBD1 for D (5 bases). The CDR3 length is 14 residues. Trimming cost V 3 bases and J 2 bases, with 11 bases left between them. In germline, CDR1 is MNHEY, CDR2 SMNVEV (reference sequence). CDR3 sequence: CASSFTQDPYEQYF. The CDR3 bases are TGTGCCAGCAGTTTCACACAGGACCCCTACGAGCAGTACTTC.

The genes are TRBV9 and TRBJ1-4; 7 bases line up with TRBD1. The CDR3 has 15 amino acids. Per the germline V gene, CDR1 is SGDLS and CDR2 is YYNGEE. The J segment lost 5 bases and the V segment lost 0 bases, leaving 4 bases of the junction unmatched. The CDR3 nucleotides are TGTGCCAGCAGCGTAGTGGGGACAGAGAATGAAAAACTGTTTTTT. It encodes CASSVVGTENEKLFF.

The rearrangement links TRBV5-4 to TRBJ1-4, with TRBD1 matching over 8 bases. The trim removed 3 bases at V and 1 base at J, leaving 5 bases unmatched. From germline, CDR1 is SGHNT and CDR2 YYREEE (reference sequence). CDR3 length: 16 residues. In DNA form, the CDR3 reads TGTGCCAGCAGCTCTCAGGGGGCCGGAACTAATGAAAAACTGTTTTTT. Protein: CASSSQGAGTNEKLFF.

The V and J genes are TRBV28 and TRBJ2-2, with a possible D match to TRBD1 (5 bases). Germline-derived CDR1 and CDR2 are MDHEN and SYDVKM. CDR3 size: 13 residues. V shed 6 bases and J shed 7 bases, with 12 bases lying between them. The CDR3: CASRGRAGGELFF. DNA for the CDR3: TGTGCCAGCAGAGGCAGGGCTGGCGGGGAGCTGTTTTTT.

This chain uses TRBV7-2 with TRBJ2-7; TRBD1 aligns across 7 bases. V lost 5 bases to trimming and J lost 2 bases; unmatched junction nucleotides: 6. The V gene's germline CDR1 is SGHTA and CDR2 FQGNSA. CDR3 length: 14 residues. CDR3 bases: TGTGCCAGCAGCACTTGGGACAGCACCTACGAGCAGTACTTC. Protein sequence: CASSTWDSTYEQYF.

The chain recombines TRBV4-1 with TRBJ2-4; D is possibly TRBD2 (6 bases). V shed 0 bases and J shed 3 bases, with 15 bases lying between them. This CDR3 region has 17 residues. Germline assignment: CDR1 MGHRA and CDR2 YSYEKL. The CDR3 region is CASSQDVGGVGKNIQYF. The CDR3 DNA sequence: TGCGCCAGCAGCCAAGATGTCGGGGGAGTGGGCAAAAACATTCAGTACTTC.

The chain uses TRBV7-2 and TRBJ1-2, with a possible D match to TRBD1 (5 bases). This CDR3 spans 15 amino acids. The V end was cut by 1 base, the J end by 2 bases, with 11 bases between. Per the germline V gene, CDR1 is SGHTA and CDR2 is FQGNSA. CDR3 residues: CASSLGGTQNYGYTF. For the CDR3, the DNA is TGTGCCAGCAGCTTAGGAGGGACCCAAAACTATGGCTACACCTTC.

This CDR3 reads CASSVAPRTGLIGYGYTF. DNA of the CDR3: TGTGCCAGCAGCGTAGCCCCTCGGACAGGGCTTATAGGGTATGGCTACACCTTC. V and J are TRBV9 and TRBJ1-2; TRBD1 aligns across 8 bases. V dropped 0 bases and J dropped 5; count of bases not matched to a gene: 15. CDR1 SGDLS and CDR2 YYNGEE come from the germline V gene. This CDR3 contains 18 residues.

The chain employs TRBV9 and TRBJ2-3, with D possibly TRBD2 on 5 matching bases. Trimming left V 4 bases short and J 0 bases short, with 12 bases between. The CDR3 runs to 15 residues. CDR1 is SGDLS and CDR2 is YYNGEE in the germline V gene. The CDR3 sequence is CASSPPAGSTDTQYF. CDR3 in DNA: TGTGCCAGCAGCCCCCCTGCGGGCAGCACAGATACGCAGTATTTT.

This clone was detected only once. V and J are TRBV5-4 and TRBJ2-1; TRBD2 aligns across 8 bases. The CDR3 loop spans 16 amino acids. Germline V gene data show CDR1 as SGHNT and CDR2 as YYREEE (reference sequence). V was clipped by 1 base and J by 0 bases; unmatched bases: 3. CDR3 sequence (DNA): TGTGCCAGCAGCTTGTCGGGAGGGAGCTCCTACAATGAGCAGTTCTTC. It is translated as CASSLSGGSSYNEQFF.

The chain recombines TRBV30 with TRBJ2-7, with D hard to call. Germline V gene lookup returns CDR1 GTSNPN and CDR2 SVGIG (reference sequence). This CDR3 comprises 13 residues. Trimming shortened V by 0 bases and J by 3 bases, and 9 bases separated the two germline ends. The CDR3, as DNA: TGTGCCTGGAGTGTGAGTAATCTCTACGAGCAGTACTTC. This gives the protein CAWSVSNLYEQYF.

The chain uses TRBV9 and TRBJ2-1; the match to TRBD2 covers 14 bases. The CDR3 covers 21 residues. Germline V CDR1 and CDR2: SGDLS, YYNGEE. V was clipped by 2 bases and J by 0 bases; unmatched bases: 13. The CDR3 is CASSVTPLTSGRASSYNEQFF. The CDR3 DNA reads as TGTGCCAGCAGCGTTACCCCCCTGACTAGCGGGAGGGCGAGCTCCTACAATGAGCAGTTCTTC.

DNA for the CDR3: TGTGCCAGCAGCCAGCGGGAAGGTACGCAGTATTTT. Residues: CASSQREGTQYF. The V and J genes are TRBV5-6 and TRBJ2-3, with TRBD2 matching 7 bases. Germline V gene data show CDR1 as SGHDT and CDR2 as YYEEEE. This CDR3 region has 12 residues. V shed 4 bases, J shed 8 bases, and the junction held 4 bases outside the gene matches.

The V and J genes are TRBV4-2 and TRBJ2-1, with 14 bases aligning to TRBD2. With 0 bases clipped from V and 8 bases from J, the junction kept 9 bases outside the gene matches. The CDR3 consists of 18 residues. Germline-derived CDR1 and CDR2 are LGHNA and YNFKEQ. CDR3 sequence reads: CASSQDRTSGRSEDEQFF. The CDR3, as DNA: TGTGCCAGCAGCCAAGATCGGACTAGCGGGAGGTCAGAGGATGAGCAGTTCTTC.

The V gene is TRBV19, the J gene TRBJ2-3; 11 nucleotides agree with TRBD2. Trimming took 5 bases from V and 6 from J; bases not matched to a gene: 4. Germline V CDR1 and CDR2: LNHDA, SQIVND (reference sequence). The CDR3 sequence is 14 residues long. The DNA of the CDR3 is TGTGCCAGTAGTCAACTAGCGGGAGTCGATACGCAGTATTTT. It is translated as CASSQLAGVDTQYF.

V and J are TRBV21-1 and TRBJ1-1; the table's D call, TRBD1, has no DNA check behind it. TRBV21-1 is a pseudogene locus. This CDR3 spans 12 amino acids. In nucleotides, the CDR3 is TGTGCCGGTGAACAGGGGCTGGTGTTCGCTTTCTTT. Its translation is CAGEQGLVFAFF.

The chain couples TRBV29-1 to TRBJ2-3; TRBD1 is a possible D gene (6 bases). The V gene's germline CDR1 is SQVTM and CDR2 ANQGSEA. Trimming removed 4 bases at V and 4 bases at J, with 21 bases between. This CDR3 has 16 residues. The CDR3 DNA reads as TGCAGCGTTGGCGGCCAAGGGGGTGGGAGCCCAGATACGCAGTATTTT. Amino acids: CSVGGQGGGSPDTQYF.

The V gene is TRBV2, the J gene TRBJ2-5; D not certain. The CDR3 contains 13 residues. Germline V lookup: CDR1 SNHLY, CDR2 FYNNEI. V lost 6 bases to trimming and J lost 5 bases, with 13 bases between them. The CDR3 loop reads CASRATGLETQYF. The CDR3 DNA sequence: TGTGCCAGCAGGGCGACTGGCCTGGAGACCCAGTACTTC.

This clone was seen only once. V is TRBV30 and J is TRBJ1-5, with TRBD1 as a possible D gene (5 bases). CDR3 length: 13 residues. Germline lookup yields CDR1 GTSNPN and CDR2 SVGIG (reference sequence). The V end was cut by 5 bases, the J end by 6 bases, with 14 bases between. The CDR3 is CAWATDGVQPQHF. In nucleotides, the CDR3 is TGTGCCTGGGCGACAGATGGTGTTCAGCCCCAGCATTTT.

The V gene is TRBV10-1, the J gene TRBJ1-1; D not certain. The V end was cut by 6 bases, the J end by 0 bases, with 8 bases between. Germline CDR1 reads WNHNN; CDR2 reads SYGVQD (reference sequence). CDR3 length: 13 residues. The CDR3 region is CASRAGLNTEAFF. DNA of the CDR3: TGCGCCAGCAGAGCCGGACTGAACACTGAAGCTTTCTTT.

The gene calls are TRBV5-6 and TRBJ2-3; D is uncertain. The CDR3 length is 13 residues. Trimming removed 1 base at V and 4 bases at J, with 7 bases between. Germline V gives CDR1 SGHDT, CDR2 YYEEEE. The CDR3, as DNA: TGTGCCAGCAGCTTGTCCCCCCCAGATACGCAGTATTTT. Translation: CASSLSPPDTQYF.

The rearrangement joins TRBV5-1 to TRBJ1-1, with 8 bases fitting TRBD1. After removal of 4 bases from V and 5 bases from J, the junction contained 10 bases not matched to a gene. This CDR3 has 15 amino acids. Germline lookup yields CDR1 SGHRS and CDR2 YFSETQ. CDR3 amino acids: CASSTTGAGVTEAFF. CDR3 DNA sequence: TGCGCCAGCAGCACGACAGGGGCGGGTGTTACTGAAGCTTTCTTT.

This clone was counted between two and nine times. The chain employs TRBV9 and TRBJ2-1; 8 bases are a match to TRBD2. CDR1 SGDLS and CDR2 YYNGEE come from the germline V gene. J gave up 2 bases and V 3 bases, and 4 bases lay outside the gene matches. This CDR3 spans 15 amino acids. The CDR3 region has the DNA TGTGCCAGCAGCGAGCAGCGGGAGCCCTACAATGAGCAGTTCTTC. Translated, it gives CASSEQREPYNEQFF.

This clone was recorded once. The CDR3 region has the DNA TGTGCCAGCAGCTTTAACACAGACGGAAATCAGCCCCAGCATTTT. This encodes CASSFNTDGNQPQHF. This sequence joins TRBV7-2 and TRBJ1-5; D remains unclear. This CDR3 region has 15 residues. Germline CDR1 is SGHTA and CDR2 is FQGNSA. Trimming left V 3 bases short and J 4 bases short, with 13 bases between.

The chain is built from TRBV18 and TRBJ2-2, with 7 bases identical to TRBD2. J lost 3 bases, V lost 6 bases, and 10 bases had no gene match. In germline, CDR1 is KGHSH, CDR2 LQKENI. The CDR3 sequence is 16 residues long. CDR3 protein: CASSSAAGRDTGELFF. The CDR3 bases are TGTGCCAGCTCTTCGGCAGCGGGAAGGGACACCGGGGAGCTGTTTTTT.